This T cell receptor beta chain originates from a study of OX40 agonist ivuxolimab in advanced cancers. Assay used: immunoSEQ multiplex PCR; TCRdb lists only in-frame clones, some missing. The sample yields roughly 53,000 clones, about 94% seen once. The CDR3 is made up of 15 amino acids. Per germline, CDR1 MDHEN and CDR2 SYDVKM. V was pared by 4 bases and J by 3 bases, with 12 bases between. This chain joins TRBV28 and TRBJ1-4; D possibly corresponds to TRBD1 (6 bases). The receptor was isolated from an adult with an advanced solid tumor such as melanoma, head and neck, liver or kidney cancer. The specimen was CD4+ or CD8+ T cells sorted from blood, collected in a trial of the OX40 agonist ivuxolimab. CDR3 sequence: CASSYHRAPNEKLFF. Here the CDR3 DNA reads TGTGCCAGCAGTTACCACAGGGCGCCTAATGAAAAACTGTTTTTT.